The 32 T cell receptor beta chains given below trace back to one sample, sequenced in a study of blood T cells in healthy people across ages. A second PCR, run for about 7 to 11 cycles, used a sample-barcoded 5' primer plus a J-beta primer mix. TCRdb used MiXCR to reprocess the 5' RACE reads, holding one entry per CDR3 protein. The sample has hundreds of thousands of distinct CDR3 sequences; more than 50% are singletons. The sample consisted of blood. Source of these receptors: a man aged 40-49 years in good health.

This rearrangement joins TRBV7-9 to TRBJ1-4; 7 nucleotides agree with TRBD1. The germline CDR1 and CDR2 sequences are SEHNR and FQNEAQ (reference sequence). This CDR3 has 15 residues. V shed 1 base, J shed 7 bases, and the junction held 6 bases outside the gene matches. Here the CDR3 reads CASSLVNRGSEKLFF. The CDR3 DNA follows: TGTGCCAGCAGCTTAGTCAACAGGGGAAGTGAAAAACTGTTTTTT.

The V call is TRBV9, the J call TRBJ2-1; D uncertain. Trimming took 0 bases from V and 7 from J, leaving 11 bases between them. CDR1 is SGDLS and CDR2 is YYNGEE in the germline V gene. The CDR3 sequence is 14 residues long. CDR3 sequence (DNA): TGTGCCAGCAGCGTAGGCACTCTAGGGAATGAGCAGTTCTTC. Translating it yields CASSVGTLGNEQFF.

This clonotype was recorded only once. V gene TRBV9 combines with J gene TRBJ2-7; D may be TRBD1 (7 bases). Between the trimmed V and J ends, which lost 0 bases and 2 bases, there was a span of 12 bases. CDR1 is SGDLS, CDR2 YYNGEE, per germline. This CDR3 contains 15 residues. The CDR3 DNA sequence: TGTGCCAGCAGCGTAGAGGCAGGGGGGACCTACGAGCAGTACTTC. Translated, it gives CASSVEAGGTYEQYF.

The chain carries TRBV12-3 or TRBV12-4 and TRBJ2-1; possibly TRBD1 for D (5 bases). The CDR3 runs to 17 residues. V dropped 3 bases and J dropped 0 bases, with 15 bases sitting between them. CDR3 DNA sequence: TGTGCCAGCAGTTTGGGTGATAGGGGAAGCTCCTACAATGAGCAGTTCTTC. Translated: CASSLGDRGSSYNEQFF.

The chain employs TRBV7-2 and TRBJ2-1; 10 bases map to TRBD2. The CDR3 has 15 amino acids. The junction had 5 bases not matched to a gene; V was cut back by 2 bases and J by 7 bases. CDR1 is SGHTA, CDR2 FQGNSA, per germline. CDR3 in DNA: TGTGCCAGCAGCTTAATAAGCGGGAGGGATAATGAGCAGTTCTTC. It translates to CASSLISGRDNEQFF. The full variable domain, completed using reference TRBV7-2 and TRBJ2-1, is GAGVSQSPSNKVTEKGKDVELRCDPISGHTALYWYRQSLGQGLEFLIYFQGNSAPDKSGLPSDRFSAERTGGSVSTLTIQRTQQEDSAVYLCASSLISGRDNEQFFGPGTRLTVL.

This chain links TRBV7-8 with TRBJ2-1; tentatively, D is TRBD2 (5 bases). CDR3 size: 16 residues. V was trimmed by 2 bases and J by 1 base, leaving 12 bases between them. Germline CDR1 reads SGHVS; CDR2 reads FQNEAQ. The CDR3 DNA reads TGTGCCAGCAGCTTATTAACCACTAGTTCCTACAATGAGCAGTTCTTC. Translation gives CASSLLTTSSYNEQFF.

This clonotype came up once. The chain has TRBV15 and TRBJ1-1; D remains ambiguous. Germline CDR1 and CDR2: LNHNV and YYDKDF (reference sequence). The CDR3 has 12 residues. The V end lost 0 bases, the J end lost 11 bases, and 10 bases lay between the germline ends. The CDR3 loop is CATSRDQRAAFF. CDR3 DNA: TGTGCCACCAGCAGAGACCAGAGGGCTGCTTTCTTT.

The chain uses TRBV20-1 and TRBJ2-3; 7 bases align to TRBD1. The CDR3 runs to 14 residues. CDR1 is DFQATT and CDR2 is SNEGSKA in the germline V gene (reference sequence). The V gene end was trimmed by 6 bases and the J gene end by 4 bases; junction bases not matched to a gene: 10. As DNA, the CDR3 is TGCAGTGCCACCAGGGACAGTCGCGCAGATACGCAGTATTTT. This sequence encodes CSATRDSRADTQYF.

This clonotype has only one observation. The chain joins TRBV7-2 to TRBJ2-3; 11 nucleotides match TRBD2. The CDR3 is made up of 17 amino acids. Looked up from germline, CDR1 is SGHTA and CDR2 is FQGNSA. With V trimmed by 4 bases and J by 4 bases, 10 bases remained unmatched. The DNA of the CDR3 is TGTGCCAGCAGCTCAGGACTAGCGGGTATTGATGCAGATACGCAGTATTTT. Translation gives CASSSGLAGIDADTQYF.

The V gene is TRBV20-1, the J gene TRBJ2-1; 7 bases map to TRBD2. This CDR3 region has 14 residues. CDR1 is DFQATT and CDR2 is SNEGSKA in the germline V gene (reference sequence). Trimming took 2 bases from V and 9 from J; bases not matched to a gene: 10. The CDR3, as DNA: TGCAGTGCTAGACCCCTCGACGCGGGGGTTGAGCAGTTCTTC. It encodes CSARPLDAGVEQFF.

Only a few counts were recorded for this clonotype. The rearrangement joins TRBV13 to TRBJ1-2, with 9 nucleotides matching TRBD1. Germline CDR1 PRHDT, CDR2 FYEKMQ (reference sequence). The ends lost 5 bases at V and 4 bases at J; junction bases unmatched: 11. The length of the CDR3 is 16 residues. CDR3 sequence reads: CASSISGDRVTYGYTF. The CDR3 nucleotides read TGTGCCAGCAGCATTAGCGGGGACAGGGTTACCTATGGCTACACCTTC.

In its sample, this clonotype was seen a few times. The chain carries TRBV29-1 and TRBJ1-5; possible D gene TRBD1, 5 bases. Germline V lookup: CDR1 SQVTM, CDR2 ANQGSEA. Trimming stripped 4 bases from V and 9 bases from J, with 16 bases between. The CDR3 extends over 13 amino acids. In DNA form, the CDR3 reads TGCAGCGTTGCCTGGGACCTCGCTCGGCCCCAGCATTTT. This codes for CSVAWDLARPQHF. Based on the CDR3 plus reference TRBV29-1 and TRBJ1-5, the full variable domain is SAVISQKPSRDICQRGTSLTIQCQVDSQVTMMFWYRQQPGQSLTLIATANQGSEATYESGFVIDKFPISRPNLTFSTLTVSNMSPEDSSIYLCSVAWDLARPQHFGDGTRLSIL.

This clonotype was seen a handful of times. The chain has TRBV25-1 and TRBJ2-7, with D perhaps matching TRBD1 (5 bases). V was trimmed by 5 bases and J by 2 bases, leaving 16 bases between them. CDR1 MGHDK and CDR2 SYGVNS come from the germline V gene. The CDR3 consists of 15 residues. CDR3 loop: CASSSYQGVTYEQYF. In DNA, the CDR3 is TGTGCCAGCAGTAGTTACCAGGGCGTTACCTACGAGCAGTACTTC.

The chain is built from TRBV10-3 and TRBJ1-2; TRBD1 is a possible D gene (5 bases). Germline V gene lookup returns CDR1 ENHRY and CDR2 SYGVKD. The CDR3 loop spans 13 amino acids. V shed 7 bases and J shed 4 bases, with 13 bases lying between them. The CDR3 DNA is TGTGCCATCACTGCTCCCGACAGCTATGGCTACACCTTC. It yields the protein CAITAPDSYGYTF.

This chain joins TRBV4-3 and TRBJ2-1; 10 bases align to TRBD2. This CDR3 has 17 amino acids. Germline CDR1 and CDR2: LGHNA and YSLEER. The V gene end was trimmed by 3 bases and the J gene end by 4 bases; junction bases not matched to a gene: 9. CDR3 loop: CASSQASWTSGYNEQFF. CDR3 bases: TGCGCCAGCAGCCAGGCTTCCTGGACTAGCGGTTACAATGAGCAGTTCTTC.

This sequence joins TRBV29-1 and TRBJ2-3; a weak D match, TRBD1 (6 bases). The CDR3 runs 12 residues. Germline V lookup: CDR1 SQVTM, CDR2 ANQGSEA. V lost 7 bases and J lost 3, with 11 bases in between. The CDR3 protein is CSAATGTDTQYF. CDR3 bases: TGCAGCGCAGCAACAGGGACAGATACGCAGTATTTT.

There are a few counts of this clonotype. The V and J genes are TRBV10-2 and TRBJ1-6, with 8 bases matching TRBD1. With 5 bases clipped from V and 9 bases from J, the junction kept 6 bases outside the gene matches. Germline CDR1 and CDR2: WSHSY and SAAADI. This CDR3 comprises 14 residues. The CDR3 DNA sequence: TGCGCCAGCAGTCCCCCCGACAGGGGTTCACCCCTCCACTTT. Amino acids: CASSPPDRGSPLHF.

The V gene is TRBV3-1, the J gene TRBJ1-2; D is undetermined. V lost 6 bases and J lost 6, with 14 bases in between. Germline CDR1 is LGHDT and CDR2 is YNNKEL (reference sequence). The CDR3 contains 13 residues. The DNA for the CDR3 is TGTGCCAGCAGGAGCCAGAACGGCAATGGCTACACCTTC. Translation gives CASRSQNGNGYTF.

This clonotype has ten or more counts. This chain uses TRBV9 with TRBJ2-5; D uncertain. Trimming took off 4 bases at V and 3 bases at J, with 22 bases between the two ends. CDR3 length equals 17 residues. CDR1 is SGDLS, CDR2 YYNGEE, per germline. CDR3 bases: TGTGCCAGCAGCCCCTTTGCAGGTGGCCTCCGAGAAGAGACCCAGTACTTC. It yields the protein CASSPFAGGLREETQYF.

This chain joins TRBV4-1 and TRBJ2-1; no definite D call. This CDR3 is 16 amino acids long. Between the trimmed V and J ends, which lost 3 bases and 0 bases, there was a span of 12 bases. CDR1 is MGHRA and CDR2 is YSYEKL in the germline V gene. The CDR3 loop is CASSHSGISSYNEQFF. In nucleotides, the CDR3 is TGCGCCAGCAGCCATAGTGGCATCAGCTCCTACAATGAGCAGTTCTTC.

This clonotype was observed a few times. At one of its ends the junction is not consistent with the germline gene, which may arise from a read error. The rearrangement uses TRBV27 and TRBJ2-7; no clear D. The CDR3 loop spans 14 amino acids. Germline loops: CDR1 MNHEY, CDR2 SMNVEV (reference sequence). The CDR3 region is CASSTIGASSEQYF. As DNA, the CDR3 is TGTGCCAGCAGTACTATCGGCGCCTCCTCCGAGCAGTACTTC.

The V gene is TRBV27, the J gene TRBJ1-5, with TRBD1 matching over 8 bases. Germline V lookup: CDR1 MNHEY, CDR2 SMNVEV (reference sequence). V gave up 5 bases and J gave up 0 bases; unmatched junction bases: 6. The CDR3 has 16 residues. The CDR3 reads CASSGQGPYSNQPQHF. As DNA, the CDR3 is TGTGCCAGCAGTGGACAGGGCCCTTATAGCAATCAGCCCCAGCATTTT.

The chain has TRBV27 and TRBJ2-5; D not resolved. CDR1 is MNHEY, CDR2 SMNVEV, per germline (reference sequence). V was shortened by 3 bases and J by 5 bases, with 10 bases between the two germline ends. The CDR3 runs to 13 residues. Here the CDR3 DNA reads TGTGCCAGCAGTTTCGGAATTTGGGAGACCCAGTACTTC. It encodes CASSFGIWETQYF.

This rearrangement joins TRBV5-1 to TRBJ1-1; the D is unclear. V was pared by 0 bases and J by 0 bases, with 12 bases between. The CDR3 totals 16 residues. Germline CDR1 SGHRS, CDR2 YFSETQ. This CDR3 reads CASSLAVEGMNTEAFF. CDR3 sequence (DNA): TGCGCCAGCAGCTTGGCCGTCGAAGGGATGAACACTGAAGCTTTCTTT.

This clonotype came up a few times. The chain joins TRBV10-3 to TRBJ1-6, with TRBD1 identical over 8 bases. The V and J ends lost 3 bases and 10 bases, in that order; junction bases with no gene match: 14. This CDR3 has 17 residues. The germline gives CDR1 ENHRY, CDR2 SYGVKD. CDR3 amino acids: CAISDPIRTGFRSPLHF. Written as DNA, the CDR3 is TGTGCCATCAGTGACCCCATACGGACAGGGTTCCGATCACCCCTCCACTTT.

For this clonotype: A junction end diverges from the germline sequence, so it may reflect a read error. This sequence joins TRBV5-1 and TRBJ2-1; D gene unclear. This CDR3 contains 11 residues. Looked up from germline, CDR1 is SGHRS and CDR2 is YFSETQ. The CDR3 here is CASSLLEEQFF. CDR3 DNA: TGTGCCAGCAGTTTATTGGAAGAGCAGTTCTTC.

This sequence joins TRBV27 and TRBJ2-5; TRBD1 is a possible D gene (5 bases). V shed 2 bases and J shed 7 bases, with 11 bases lying between them. The CDR3 totals 13 residues. From germline, CDR1 is MNHEY and CDR2 SMNVEV (reference sequence). This CDR3 reads CASSLGPTATQYF. DNA of the CDR3: TGTGCCAGCAGTTTAGGTCCGACAGCGACCCAGTACTTC.

This chain joins TRBV30 and TRBJ1-2; D not certain. V was trimmed by 1 base and J by 8 bases, leaving 11 bases between them. The CDR3 runs to 12 residues. Germline CDR1 is GTSNPN and CDR2 is SVGIG (reference sequence). This chain's CDR3 is CAWSGGGNGYTF. The CDR3 bases are TGTGCCTGGAGTGGGGGAGGGAACGGCTACACCTTC.

This clonotype was counted only a few times. The chain couples TRBV30 to TRBJ2-7; D unresolved. The J call may not be correct, given that the DNA end is closer to TRBJ2-5. This CDR3 region has 12 residues. Per the germline V gene, CDR1 is GTSNPN and CDR2 is SVGIG (reference sequence). CDR3 region: CAWSPEKETQYF. Here the CDR3 DNA reads TGTGCCTGGAGCCCAGAGAAAGAGACCCAGTACTTC.

The chain combines TRBV14 with TRBJ1-2; D is possibly TRBD1 (6 bases). The ends were cut back, 3 bases at V and 6 bases at J, with 11 bases in the middle. This CDR3 spans 13 amino acids. Germline V gives CDR1 SGHDN, CDR2 FVKESK. CDR3 coding DNA: TGTGCCAGCAGCCATATAACAGGGAATGGCTACACCTTC. It specifies CASSHITGNGYTF.

The chain couples TRBV15 to TRBJ1-2; no clear D gene. The V gene's germline CDR1 is LNHNV and CDR2 YYDKDF (reference sequence). This CDR3 is built from 15 residues. Trimming shortened V by 0 bases and J by 2 bases, and 10 bases separated the two germline ends. The CDR3 nucleotides read TGTGCCACCAGCAGAGACTACAGTGAAAACTATGGCTACACCTTC. Translating gives CATSRDYSENYGYTF.

The V and J genes are TRBV2 and TRBJ1-2, with no clear D. CDR1 and CDR2 from the germline V gene are SNHLY and FYNNEI. This CDR3 has 16 residues. The germline V and J ends were trimmed by 2 bases and 8 bases, with 21 bases remaining between them. CDR3 residues: CASSESSAGRGTGYTF. The CDR3 coding sequence is TGTGCCAGCAGTGAAAGCAGTGCGGGGAGAGGTACAGGCTACACCTTC.